This T cell receptor beta chain appears in the sequencing data of a study of OX40 agonist ivuxolimab in advanced cancers. Measured with immunoSEQ multiplex PCR; TCRdb has only the in-frame clones, and not every one. This table has more than 35,000 clones, about 86% appearing once. The count of this clone is one. The clonotype was recovered from an adult with an advanced solid tumor such as melanoma, head and neck, liver or kidney cancer. Sequenced here: CD4+ or CD8+ T cells sorted from blood, sampled in a trial of the OX40 agonist ivuxolimab.

The CDR3 sequence: CASSVTNTGELFF. Here the CDR3 DNA reads TGTGCCAGCAGCGTTACGAACACCGGGGAGCTGTTTTTT. The chain couples TRBV9 to TRBJ2-2; D is uncertain. Germline CDR1 is SGDLS and CDR2 is YYNGEE. CDR3 length: 13 residues. V lost 2 bases and J 0 bases, leaving 2 bases between the germline ends.